The 10 T cell receptor beta chains below were found in one sample sequenced in a study of T cell changes during pregnancy in multiple sclerosis. Assay used: immunoSEQ multiplex PCR; TCRdb lists only in-frame clones, some missing. The repertoire consists of some 74,000 clones, with roughly 92% occurring once and the leading ten covering 3.5% to 4.5%. This specimen consisted of peripheral blood, obtained after pregnancy. These receptors originate from a female donor in good health, enrolled as a control in a pregnancy study.

The chain combines TRBV13 with TRBJ2-7; D perhaps matches TRBD1 (6 bases). The CDR3 sequence is 14 residues long. The V gene lost 5 bases and the J gene lost 3 bases, with 14 bases spanning the gap. Germline values: CDR1 PRHDT, CDR2 FYEKMQ (reference sequence). The DNA for the CDR3 is TGTGCCAGCAGCCCAGCTGGGGGCCTCTACGAGCAGTACTTC. It is translated as CASSPAGGLYEQYF.

The chain joins TRBV7-2 to TRBJ2-5; maybe TRBD1 (6 bases). This CDR3 region has 15 residues. Trimming shortened V by 1 base and J by 2 bases, and 11 bases separated the two germline ends. Germline V CDR1 and CDR2: SGHTA, FQGNSA. The CDR3 DNA sequence: TGTGCCAGCAGCTTAGTCAGGGGCCTTCAAGAGACCCAGTACTTC. It is translated as CASSLVRGLQETQYF.

This chain links TRBV11-2 with TRBJ1-5, with TRBD1 matching 8 bases. The CDR3 contains 16 residues. Germline V gives CDR1 SGHAT, CDR2 FQNNGV. With V trimmed by 5 bases and J by 7 bases, 13 bases remained unmatched. CDR3 bases: TGTGCCAGCAGCGGCGCCGGACAGGGATTGGGCCAGCCCCAGCATTTT. It is translated as CASSGAGQGLGQPQHF. Full variable domain (outside the CDR3, taken from reference TRBV11-2 and TRBJ1-5): EAGVAQSPRYKIIEKRQSVAFWCNPISGHATLYWYQQILGQGPKLLIQFQNNGVVDDSQLPKDRFSAERLKGVDSTLKIQPAKLEDSAVYLCASSGAGQGLGQPQHFGDGTRLSIL.

The rearrangement uses TRBV14 and TRBJ2-7, with TRBD1 matching 7 bases. This CDR3 has 14 amino acids. V trimming: 2 bases; J trimming: 4 bases; junction bases outside the gene matches: 5. Per the germline V gene, CDR1 is SGHDN and CDR2 is FVKESK. The CDR3 sequence is CASSQLDRRYEQYF. DNA of the CDR3: TGTGCCAGCAGCCAATTGGACAGGCGTTACGAGCAGTACTTC.

The CDR3 DNA sequence: TGTGCCAGCAGTTCGGCCTTCGACAGGGTGGGGGGTGAAAAACTGTTTTTT. This codes for CASSSAFDRVGGEKLFF. The gene calls are TRBV27 and TRBJ1-4; the match to TRBD1 covers 7 bases. In germline, CDR1 is MNHEY, CDR2 SMNVEV (reference sequence). CDR3 size: 17 residues. V was pared by 4 bases and J by 7 bases, with 15 bases of the junction left unmatched.

The chain uses TRBV28 and TRBJ1-6, with TRBD1 identical over 9 bases. Germline V gene sequence: CDR1 MDHEN, CDR2 SYDVKM. There are 15 residues in the CDR3. The ends lost 6 bases at V and 9 bases at J; junction bases unmatched: 9. CDR3 nucleotide sequence: TGTGCCAGCAGCGCTTGGGACAGGGAATTTTCACCCCTCCACTTT. It encodes CASSAWDREFSPLHF.

This sequence joins TRBV25-1 and TRBJ2-7; D ambiguous. Germline-derived CDR1 and CDR2 are MGHDK and SYGVNS. V lost 3 bases to trimming and J lost 2 bases, with 8 bases between them. The CDR3 contains 13 residues. Here the CDR3 reads CASSETPTYEQYF. The DNA of the CDR3 is TGTGCCAGCAGTGAGACACCCACCTACGAGCAGTACTTC.

This clone has only one observation. The chain employs TRBV9 and TRBJ2-7, with 7 positions matching TRBD1. The CDR3 contains 15 residues. J was trimmed by 5 bases and V by 3 bases; bases with no gene match: 11. CDR1 is SGDLS and CDR2 is YYNGEE in the germline V gene. CDR3 sequence (DNA): TGTGCCAGCAGCGATATTAGCAGGGGGTTACACGAGCAGTACTTC. It specifies CASSDISRGLHEQYF.

The rearrangement joins TRBV19 to TRBJ1-1; TRBD1 aligns across 11 bases. The CDR3 totals 16 residues. Germline V gene lookup returns CDR1 LNHDA and CDR2 SQIVND (reference sequence). J lost 3 bases, V lost 2 bases, and 5 bases had no gene match. The CDR3 region has the DNA TGTGCCAGTAGTATATCGGACAGGGGGCATTACACTGAAGCTTTCTTT. Protein product: CASSISDRGHYTEAFF.

The V call is TRBV18, the J call TRBJ2-3; 11 bases fit TRBD2. The CDR3 spans 16 residues. Germline CDR1 and CDR2: KGHSH and LQKENI. The V segment lost 3 bases and the J segment 3 bases; nucleotides outside the gene matches: 5. The CDR3 DNA reads TGTGCCAGCTCACCTCTAGCGGGGGGTTCGACAGATACGCAGTATTTT. Protein: CASSPLAGGSTDTQYF.